The present entry profiles one TCR beta chain with its context. The V segment lost 3 bases and the J segment 0 bases; nucleotides outside the gene matches: 10. CDR1 is LGHNT, CDR2 FRNRAP, per germline. The CDR3 has 17 amino acids. Assay: immunoSEQ multiplex PCR; the TCRdb copy retains only in-frame clones and omits some. This table holds under 250,000 clones, approximately 78% found once. These data come from a study of blood T cell repertoires in COVID-19. Study-wide context: Sample material is recorded as cDNA or gDNA derived from T cells, B-cell-depleted T cells, or PBMCs.

Sequencing used peripheral blood. The genes are TRBV12-5 and TRBJ1-1; 7 bases are shared with TRBD1. The receptor's source is a middle-aged woman with acute or convalescent COVID-19. As DNA, the CDR3 is TGTGCTAGTGGTTTTTACCGGGACAGCATCCTGAACACTGAAGCTTTCTTT. Translation gives CASGFYRDSILNTEAFF.